Shown below are 32 T cell receptor beta chains from a single sample sequenced in a study of human T cells and chemical hapten exposure. TCRdb called the RACE reads again in MiXCR, with one record for every CDR3 protein. The sample has about 260,000 distinct CDR3 sequences; approximately 8.6% are singletons. Time point noted: pre-sensitization, week 0. Treatment specified: therapeutic diphenylcyclopropenone sensitization with weekly scalp DPC. The material was whole blood, obtained in connection with sensitization to the hapten diphenylcyclopropenone (DPC). These receptor sequences come from a woman aged 40 to 50 with alopecia areata. Some clones in this sample may be carry-over from other donors' samples.

This clonotype was recorded a few times. The rearrangement joins TRBV27 to TRBJ1-1; D unclear. The CDR3 is 14 residues long. Germline assignment: CDR1 MNHEY and CDR2 SMNVEV (reference sequence). The V end was cut by 3 bases, the J end by 6 bases, with 14 bases between. CDR3 loop: CASSFPGKASEAFF. The DNA for the CDR3 is TGTGCCAGCAGTTTCCCAGGAAAAGCTTCTGAAGCTTTCTTT.

This sequence joins TRBV6-2 or TRBV6-3 and TRBJ2-3, with TRBD2 identical over 10 bases. The trim removed 2 bases at V and 5 bases at J, leaving 7 bases unmatched. Germline V gives CDR1 MNHEY, CDR2 SVGEGT. This CDR3 is 16 amino acids long. The CDR3 DNA is TGTGCCAGCAGTTACCCGAGCGGGAGGGTGGAAGATACGCAGTATTTT. Translation: CASSYPSGRVEDTQYF.

This clonotype was seen more than once but under ten times. The rearrangement links TRBV7-2 to TRBJ2-3; D perhaps matches TRBD1 (6 bases). Germline V gene sequence: CDR1 SGHTA, CDR2 FQGNSA. Deletions cut 4 bases from V and 3 bases from J, with 11 bases between. The CDR3 runs 14 residues. The CDR3 sequence is CASSSRTVTDTQYF. The DNA of the CDR3 is TGTGCCAGCAGCTCCAGGACAGTAACAGATACGCAGTATTTT.

This clonotype was recorded a few times. The V gene is TRBV28, the J gene TRBJ1-5; D gene uncertain. CDR3 length equals 13 residues. Germline V gives CDR1 MDHEN, CDR2 SYDVKM. Trimming shortened V by 3 bases and J by 3 bases, and 6 bases separated the two germline ends. The CDR3 region has the DNA TGTGCCAGCAGTTTTTTACCCAATCAGCCCCAGCATTTT. It codes for CASSFLPNQPQHF.

This clonotype was observed a few times. The genes are TRBV2 and TRBJ2-4, with 15 bases matching TRBD2. V trimming: 0 bases; J trimming: 7 bases; junction bases outside the gene matches: 1. The CDR3 is 16 residues long. Germline values: CDR1 SNHLY, CDR2 FYNNEI. CDR3 amino acids: CASSEAGLAGGNIQYF. CDR3 bases: TGTGCCAGCAGTGAAGCCGGACTAGCGGGAGGGAACATTCAGTACTTC.

The chain carries TRBV20-1 and TRBJ2-7; 8 nucleotides line up with TRBD2. With V trimmed by 3 bases and J by 5 bases, 12 bases remained unmatched. The CDR3 spans 15 residues. Germline assignment: CDR1 DFQATT and CDR2 SNEGSKA (reference sequence). The CDR3 region has the DNA TGCAGTGCTAGTTCGGCCAGAGCGGGGGTCCACGAGCAGTACTTC. Its translation is CSASSARAGVHEQYF.

This clonotype was recorded at least ten times. In DNA, the CDR3 is TGTGCCAGCAGTGAAGGCTCCAGGTCTACAGATACGCAGTATTTT. Translated, it gives CASSEGSRSTDTQYF. The chain links TRBV6-1 to TRBJ2-3, with D uncertain. There are 15 residues in the CDR3. Per germline, CDR1 MNHNS and CDR2 SASEGT. V lost 1 base and J lost 3, with 11 bases in between.

The chain has TRBV20-1 and TRBJ2-3, with 10 bases aligning to TRBD2. V was clipped by 6 bases and J by 2 bases; unmatched bases: 11. Germline V gene lookup returns CDR1 DFQATT and CDR2 SNEGSKA (reference sequence). The CDR3 totals 16 residues. CDR3 sequence: CSASVASGRATDTQYF. The CDR3 coding sequence is TGCAGTGCCTCCGTAGCCAGCGGGAGGGCCACAGATACGCAGTATTTT.

The chain employs TRBV7-2 and TRBJ2-5, with D tentatively TRBD2 (6 bases). Germline CDR1 is SGHTA and CDR2 is FQGNSA. V was clipped by 1 base and J by 10 bases, with 7 bases between them. The CDR3 sequence is 11 residues long. The CDR3 sequence: CASSLERVQYF. The CDR3 DNA sequence: TGTGCCAGCAGCTTAGAGCGGGTCCAGTACTTC.

This clonotype appeared a few times. The chain combines TRBV20-1 with TRBJ2-7; D possibly corresponds to TRBD1 (6 bases). The germline V gene encodes CDR1 DFQATT and CDR2 SNEGSKA (reference sequence). The CDR3 has 14 residues. Trimming shortened V by 0 bases and J by 2 bases, and 11 bases separated the two germline ends. The CDR3 spells CSARDPQGAYEQYF. The DNA for the CDR3 is TGCAGTGCTAGAGATCCACAGGGAGCCTACGAGCAGTACTTC.

This clonotype was counted a few times. The V call is TRBV12-3 or TRBV12-4, the J call TRBJ1-4; no firm D call. V was trimmed by 8 bases and J by 0 bases, leaving 10 bases between them. This CDR3 has 14 amino acids. In DNA, the CDR3 is TGTGCCAGCGGTCAGCTGGCAACTAATGAAAAACTGTTTTTT. It translates to CASGQLATNEKLFF.

J is TRBJ2-5 and V is TRBV28; tentatively, D is TRBD2 (6 bases). Trimming pared 5 bases from V and 5 bases from J, leaving 12 bases between. Germline CDR1 and CDR2: MDHEN and SYDVKM. This CDR3 is built from 13 residues. The DNA of the CDR3 is TGTGCCAGCAGTCTTAGGGCGGGGGAGACCCAGTACTTC. This translates into CASSLRAGETQYF.

The chain couples TRBV5-1 to TRBJ2-3, with TRBD2 matching 9 bases. The CDR3 is 15 residues long. The junction had 7 bases not matched to a gene; V was cut back by 4 bases and J by 4 bases. Germline lookup yields CDR1 SGHRS and CDR2 YFSETQ. CDR3 sequence: CASSPSGIGADTQYF. The CDR3 region has the DNA TGCGCCAGCAGCCCTAGCGGGATCGGGGCAGATACGCAGTATTTT.

The rearrangement joins TRBV5-1 to TRBJ1-2; possible D gene TRBD1, 6 bases. This CDR3 is built from 16 residues. Deletions cut 2 bases from V and 13 bases from J, with 27 bases between. Germline CDR1 reads SGHRS; CDR2 reads YFSETQ. CDR3 bases: TGCGCCAGCAGCTTCGCCGCTTCAGGGGCTCAGGAGGAATGCACCTTC. Translated: CASSFAASGAQEECTF.

This clonotype was seen more than once but under ten times. The J gene is TRBJ1-6, the V gene TRBV2; D ambiguous. V was clipped by 6 bases and J by 3 bases, with 18 bases between them. Germline CDR1 SNHLY, CDR2 FYNNEI. The length of the CDR3 is 17 residues. CDR3 nucleotides: TGTGCCAGCAGGAAGGTGACGGCTGTGGGCTATAATTCACCCCTCCACTTT. Protein sequence: CASRKVTAVGYNSPLHF.

This clonotype was seen only a few times. The chain carries TRBV5-4 and TRBJ2-7; 10 nucleotides agree with TRBD2. Looked up from germline, CDR1 is SGHNT and CDR2 is YYREEE (reference sequence). The CDR3 spans 20 residues. V shed 4 bases and J 1 base; nucleotides not matched to a gene: 20. CDR3 coding DNA: TGTGCCAGCAGCCGGCGTACGTCTAGCGGGGGACTTAAGAAATCCTACGAGCAGTACTTC. Its protein product is CASSRRTSSGGLKKSYEQYF.

The rearrangement links TRBV5-1 to TRBJ2-5; D gene ambiguous. V lost 2 bases and J 0 bases, leaving 8 bases between the germline ends. The CDR3 loop spans 14 amino acids. CDR1 is SGHRS and CDR2 is YFSETQ in the germline V gene. CDR3 sequence reads: CASSLIPNQETQYF. The CDR3 DNA reads as TGCGCCAGCAGCTTAATCCCGAACCAAGAGACCCAGTACTTC. Full variable domain (remainder filled in from reference TRBV5-1 and TRBJ2-5): KAGVTQTPRYLIKTRGQQVTLSCSPISGHRSVSWYQQTPGQGLQFLFEYFSETQRNKGNFPGRFSGRQFSNSRSEMNVSTLELGDSALYLCASSLIPNQETQYFGPGTRLLVL.

V and J are TRBV6-5 and TRBJ2-3, with 7 bases identical to TRBD2. The V segment lost 1 base and the J segment 3 bases; nucleotides outside the gene matches: 1. The CDR3 loop spans 14 amino acids. Germline CDR1 MNHEY, CDR2 SVGAGI. The CDR3 DNA reads TGTGCCAGCAGTTACTTGGGGGGGACAGATACGCAGTATTTT. Translation gives CASSYLGGTDTQYF.

The chain couples TRBV18 to TRBJ1-1; D not resolved. V lost 2 bases and J 0 bases, leaving 13 bases between the germline ends. The V gene's germline CDR1 is KGHSH and CDR2 LQKENI. This CDR3 has 16 amino acids. This chain's CDR3 is CASSPTTQSMNTEAFF. In nucleotides, the CDR3 is TGTGCCAGCTCACCAACAACACAGAGCATGAACACTGAAGCTTTCTTT.

This clonotype was counted only a few times. This chain connects TRBV5-1 to TRBJ2-3; maybe TRBD2 (6 bases). The length of the CDR3 is 16 residues. The V gene lost 4 bases and the J gene lost 2 bases, with 17 bases spanning the gap. Germline V gives CDR1 SGHRS, CDR2 YFSETQ. The CDR3 sequence is CASSKAPGVHTDTQYF. CDR3 DNA: TGCGCCAGCAGCAAAGCCCCGGGAGTTCACACAGATACGCAGTATTTT.

Details on this clonotype: One base away lies a much larger clone, so this may be a sequencing read error. This sequence joins TRBV4-3 and TRBJ1-5; the D gene is possibly TRBD1 (5 bases). V lost 0 bases, J lost 0 bases, and 9 bases lay in between. The CDR3 covers 16 residues. Germline CDR1 reads LGHNA; CDR2 reads YSLEER. CDR3 residues: CASSQDRGDSNQPQHF. In DNA form, the CDR3 reads TGCGCCAGCAGCCAAGATAGAGGGGATAGCAATCAGCCCCAGCATTTT.

Written as DNA, the CDR3 is TGTGCCAGCAGTGGGGCCCCCAGAGGCAATCAGCCCCAGCATTTT. The encoded protein is CASSGAPRGNQPQHF. The chain recombines TRBV6-1 with TRBJ1-5; D gene ambiguous. V was clipped by 4 bases and J by 2 bases, with 12 bases between them. The CDR3 length is 15 residues. Germline loops: CDR1 MNHNS, CDR2 SASEGT.

In this sample, this clonotype turned up many times. V is TRBV29-1 and J is TRBJ2-7, with 7 bases aligning to TRBD1. The CDR3 covers 12 residues. The germline V gene has CDR1 SQVTM and CDR2 ANQGSEA. The V and J ends lost 5 bases and 2 bases, in that order; junction bases with no gene match: 3. The CDR3 region has the DNA TGCAGCGTTATGACAGGGCCCTACGAGCAGTACTTC. Translated, it gives CSVMTGPYEQYF.

This clonotype has a count of ten or more. The chain employs TRBV2 and TRBJ2-1, with 7 positions matching TRBD1. This CDR3 comprises 15 residues. V trimming: 6 bases; J trimming: 0 bases; junction bases outside the gene matches: 5. Germline V gene sequence: CDR1 SNHLY, CDR2 FYNNEI. The CDR3 protein is CASRPRDSSYNEQFF. The CDR3 DNA reads TGTGCCAGCAGGCCCCGGGACAGCTCCTACAATGAGCAGTTCTTC.

The sample holds many counts of this clonotype. This rearrangement joins TRBV18 to TRBJ1-4; D not resolved. CDR1 is KGHSH and CDR2 is LQKENI in the germline V gene. This CDR3 has 13 amino acids. V dropped 0 bases and J dropped 8 bases, with 7 bases sitting between them. The CDR3 sequence: CASSPPGEEKLFF. The CDR3 region has the DNA TGTGCCAGCTCACCACCGGGAGAGGAAAAACTGTTTTTT.

The table lists this clonotype with many counts. V usage is TRBV6-2 or TRBV6-3 and J usage is TRBJ2-5, with 8 positions matching TRBD1. The CDR3 runs 16 residues. The ends lost 5 bases at V and 4 bases at J; junction bases unmatched: 12. Germline CDR1 reads MNHEY; CDR2 reads SVGEGT. CDR3 loop: CASSPLPRTGRETQYF. The CDR3 nucleotides read TGTGCCAGCAGTCCCTTGCCCAGGACAGGGAGAGAGACCCAGTACTTC.

This chain links TRBV5-1 with TRBJ2-1; D is unclear. The V end lost 0 bases, the J end lost 10 bases, and 14 bases lay between the germline ends. Germline V gene sequence: CDR1 SGHRS, CDR2 YFSETQ. This CDR3 comprises 14 residues. The CDR3 region is CASSLGPSLLEQFF. CDR3 in DNA: TGCGCCAGCAGCTTGGGGCCCTCCCTTTTGGAGCAGTTCTTC. The full variable domain, in which reference TRBV5-1 and TRBJ2-1 provide the parts outside the CDR3, is KAGVTQTPRYLIKTRGQQVTLSCSPISGHRSVSWYQQTPGQGLQFLFEYFSETQRNKGNFPGRFSGRQFSNSRSEMNVSTLELGDSALYLCASSLGPSLLEQFFGPGTRLTVL.

J is TRBJ1-3 and V is TRBV27; no reliable D call. The germline CDR1 and CDR2 sequences are MNHEY and SMNVEV (reference sequence). Between the trimmed V and J ends, which lost 7 bases and 0 bases, there was a span of 7 bases. The CDR3 sequence is 13 residues long. The chain's CDR3 is CASTGDSGNTIYF. For the CDR3, the DNA is TGTGCCAGCACCGGGGACTCTGGAAACACCATATATTTT.

This clonotype has at least ten counts. This CDR3 is CASSSVYEQYF. For the CDR3, the DNA is TGTGCCAGCAGCTCCGTCTACGAGCAGTACTTC. The rearrangement uses TRBV7-2 and TRBJ2-7, with D uncertain. The V gene's germline CDR1 is SGHTA and CDR2 FQGNSA. This CDR3 has 11 amino acids. V was cut by 4 bases and J by 3 bases, with 4 bases left in between.

This clonotype showed up just a few times. DNA of the CDR3: TGTGCCAGCAGCTTAGCCCCAGGGGACGGTGAGCAGTTCTTC. It specifies CASSLAPGDGEQFF. The V call is TRBV7-3, the J call TRBJ2-1; possible D gene TRBD1, 6 bases. Germline V gene lookup returns CDR1 SGHTA and CDR2 FQGTGA. V was trimmed by 2 bases and J by 9 bases, leaving 14 bases between them. The CDR3 runs 14 residues.

This clonotype was detected a few times. The V and J genes are TRBV6-2 or TRBV6-3 and TRBJ2-2; D might be TRBD1 (5 bases). CDR3 length equals 14 residues. The germline V and J ends were trimmed by 11 bases and 1 base, with 14 bases remaining between them. In germline, CDR1 is MNHEY, CDR2 SVGEGT. CDR3 nucleotides: TGTGCCCACCGGACACCCGGGAACACCGGGGAGCTGTTTTTT. Encoded protein: CAHRTPGNTGELFF.

V is TRBV10-3 and J is TRBJ1-2; D possibly corresponds to TRBD1 (5 bases). This CDR3 contains 14 residues. The germline CDR1 and CDR2 sequences are ENHRY and SYGVKD. V was pared by 2 bases and J by 8 bases, with 15 bases between. The CDR3 here is CAISERPEGRGYTF. As DNA, the CDR3 is TGTGCCATCAGTGAGCGTCCGGAGGGGAGAGGCTACACCTTC.